This is a list of T cell receptor beta chains from one sample in a study of immune evolution from preneoplasia to lung adenocarcinoma. This table comes from immunoSEQ multiplex PCR, and its TCRdb copy is limited to in-frame clones, with some not included. The table has 5,000 to 8,000 clones, 60% to 80% seen once. Sequenced material: FFPE minimally invasive lung adenocarcinoma tissue. The receptors were gathered from a person aged 60 to 85 with lung adenocarcinoma. Both conserved end residues are part of each CDR3. A D gene is named only where the DNA matches it firmly. Some rows have no size entry. The others give once, few or many, or a class for an expanded clone.

v_call	j_call	cdr3_length	d_call	clone_size	cdr3_aa	cdr3_nt
TRBV29-1	TRBJ1-1	12	-	-	CGSRAGNTEAFF	TGCGGCTCGCGGGCGGGGAACACTGAAGCTTTCTTT
TRBV6-6	TRBJ1-4	13	-	-	CASRGTTNEKLFF	TGTGCCAGCAGGGGGACAACTAATGAAAAACTGTTTTTT
TRBV4-3	TRBJ1-4	15	TRBD1	-	CASSQDPRGDEKLFF	TGCGCCAGCAGCCAAGATCCCAGGGGGGATGAAAAACTGTTTTTT
TRBV11-1	TRBJ2-2	16	TRBD2	-	CASSTRSGRDTGELFF	TGTGCCAGCAGCACTAGAAGCGGGAGGGACACCGGGGAGCTGTTTTTT
TRBV5-6	TRBJ2-1	18	-	few	CASSSPISPGASYNEQFF	TGTGCCAGCAGCTCCCCAATTTCTCCGGGAGCCTCCTACAATGAGCAGTTCTTC
TRBV18	TRBJ1-3	13	-	-	CASSQDSGNTIYF	TGTGCCAGCTCACAGGATTCTGGAAACACCATATATTTT
TRBV15	TRBJ2-7	14	-	-	CATSNAGGSYEQYF	TGTGCCACCAGCAATGCAGGGGGGTCCTACGAGCAGTACTTC
TRBV5-1	TRBJ2-7	15	TRBD2	-	CASREGTSGGYEQYF	TGCGCCAGCAGGGAAGGGACTAGCGGGGGGTACGAGCAGTACTTC
TRBV19	TRBJ2-7	14	-	once	CASSIGGSAYEQYF	TGTGCCAGTAGTATAGGGGGGAGCGCCTACGAGCAGTACTTC
TRBV28	TRBJ2-3	15	TRBD1	-	CASSPPGQGSDTQYF	TGTGCCAGCAGTCCACCGGGACAGGGGTCAGATACGCAGTATTTT
TRBV19	TRBJ2-1	13	-	-	CATKQGPYNEQFF	TGTGCCACAAAACAGGGACCCTACAATGAGCAGTTCTTC
TRBV28	TRBJ2-7	12	TRBD2	-	CASIKVAGEKYF	TGTGCCAGCATTAAGGTAGCGGGAGAAAAGTACTTC
TRBV18	TRBJ2-2	13	-	-	CASSPSTAGELFF	TGTGCCAGCTCACCCTCGACGGCCGGGGAGCTGTTTTTT
TRBV15	TRBJ1-1	15	-	-	CATSRLRQAITEAFF	TGTGCCACCAGCCGTCTAAGACAGGCGATCACTGAAGCTTTCTTT
TRBV6-6	TRBJ2-5	15	TRBD2	-	CASSYGAGGGETQYF	TGTGCCAGCAGTTACGGGGCGGGAGGCGGGGAGACCCAGTACTTC
TRBV30	TRBJ1-3	16	TRBD1	-	CAWSADRSHSGNTIYF	TGTGCCTGGAGTGCGGACAGGTCCCACTCTGGAAACACCATATATTTT
TRBV2	TRBJ2-5	14	-	once	CASSARRAMETQYF	TGTGCCAGCAGTGCACGTCGGGCCATGGAGACCCAGTACTTC
TRBV18	TRBJ1-2	13	-	few	CASSPLKAHGYTF	TGTGCCAGCTCACCACTAAAAGCTCATGGCTACACCTTC
TRBV6-6	TRBJ1-1	14	TRBD1	-	CASSYDRGGTEAFF	TGTGCCAGCAGTTACGACAGGGGGGGAACTGAAGCTTTCTTT
TRBV18	TRBJ2-2	16	-	-	CASSPIQGVGTGELFF	TGTGCCAGCTCACCCATCCAGGGTGTCGGCACCGGGGAGCTGTTTTTT
TRBV9	TRBJ2-3	18	TRBD2	-	CASSLGSGGEGRGDTQYF	TGTGCCAGCAGTTTAGGGAGTGGGGGGGAGGGCCGTGGAGATACGCAGTATTTT
TRBV18	TRBJ1-6	15	TRBD1	-	CASSPRTGDNSPLHF	TGTGCCAGCTCACCACGTACAGGGGATAATTCACCCCTCCACTTT
TRBV5-8	TRBJ1-1	12	TRBD1	-	CASRTGPTEAFF	TGTGCCAGCCGGACAGGCCCAACTGAAGCTTTCTTT
TRBV6-6	TRBJ2-2	14	TRBD1	-	CASSYDSGGGELFF	TGTGCCAGCAGTTATGACTCAGGGGGCGGGGAGCTGTTTTTT
TRBV15	TRBJ1-5	13	-	-	CATSRDHPRSQHF	TGTGCCACCAGCAGAGATCATCCCCGGTCCCAGCATTTT
TRBV7-8	TRBJ1-6	16	TRBD1	-	CASSLDRGRKDSPLHF	TGTGCCAGCAGCTTAGACAGGGGGCGTAAGGATTCACCCCTCCACTTT
TRBV5-4	TRBJ1-1	15	-	-	CASSLGAGGRTEAFF	TGTGCCAGCTCTTTAGGTGCCGGGGGCCGCACTGAAGCTTTCTTT
TRBV5-1	TRBJ2-5	14	TRBD1	-	CASSPDRGGETQYF	TGCGCCAGCAGCCCCGACAGGGGGGGGGAGACCCAGTACTTC
TRBV7-9	TRBJ1-5	14	-	once	CASSPGLSNQPQHF	TGTGCCAGCAGCCCTGGGCTTAGCAATCAGCCCCAGCATTTT
TRBV7-9	TRBJ1-1	12	-	-	CASSLVDTEAFF	TGTGCCAGCAGCTTAGTTGACACTGAAGCTTTCTTT
TRBV30	TRBJ1-2	11	-	-	CAWSINYGYTF	TGTGCCTGGTCAATAAACTATGGCTACACCTTC
TRBV28	TRBJ1-1	18	TRBD1	once	CASSFFVSLGTGETEAFF	TGTGCCAGCAGTTTTTTCGTCAGCTTAGGGACAGGGGAAACTGAAGCTTTCTTT